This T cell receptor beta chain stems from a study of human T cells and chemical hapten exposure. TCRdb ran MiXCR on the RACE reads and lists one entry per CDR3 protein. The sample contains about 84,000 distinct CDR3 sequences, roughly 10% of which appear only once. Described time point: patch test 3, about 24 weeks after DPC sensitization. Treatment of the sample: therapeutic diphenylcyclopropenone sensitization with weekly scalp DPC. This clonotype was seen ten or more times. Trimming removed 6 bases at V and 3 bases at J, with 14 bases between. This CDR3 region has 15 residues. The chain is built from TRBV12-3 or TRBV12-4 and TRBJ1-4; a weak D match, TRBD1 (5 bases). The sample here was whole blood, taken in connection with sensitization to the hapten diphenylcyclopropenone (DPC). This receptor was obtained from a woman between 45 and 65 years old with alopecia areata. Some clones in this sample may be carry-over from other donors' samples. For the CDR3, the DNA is TGTGCCAGCAGGACAACAGGAGGGTCTAATGAAAAACTGTTTTTT. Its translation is CASRTTGGSNEKLFF.